This T cell receptor (beta chain) was captured by sequencing in a study of blood T cell dynamics during melanoma immunotherapy. The overall study: Metastatic melanoma patients received first-line pembrolizumab or nivolumab plus ipilimumab.

This CDR3 region has 14 residues. Germline V gene data show CDR1 as SQVTM and CDR2 as ANQGSEA. The V end lost 7 bases, the J end lost 3 bases, and 16 bases lay between the germline ends. Each bulk PBMC sample had 300 to 400 ng DNA loaded. This table comes from immunoSEQ multiplex PCR, and its TCRdb copy is limited to in-frame clones, with some not included. The sample has about 17,000 clones; 83% are singletons. Time point of the sample: pre-treatment baseline. Blood was drawn before treatment and at week 3 after checkpoint blockade. No patient had earlier systemic cancer treatment, concurrent immunosuppressants, or another active cancer.

The sequence derives from a human donor with melanoma. V is TRBV29-1 and J is TRBJ2-1; TRBD2 is a possible D gene (6 bases). The sequencing used blood, collected from a patient treated with checkpoint blockade. In DNA form, the CDR3 reads TGCAGCGCCCCACTAGCCGGAGACTACAATGAGCAGTTCTTC. It specifies CSAPLAGDYNEQFF.